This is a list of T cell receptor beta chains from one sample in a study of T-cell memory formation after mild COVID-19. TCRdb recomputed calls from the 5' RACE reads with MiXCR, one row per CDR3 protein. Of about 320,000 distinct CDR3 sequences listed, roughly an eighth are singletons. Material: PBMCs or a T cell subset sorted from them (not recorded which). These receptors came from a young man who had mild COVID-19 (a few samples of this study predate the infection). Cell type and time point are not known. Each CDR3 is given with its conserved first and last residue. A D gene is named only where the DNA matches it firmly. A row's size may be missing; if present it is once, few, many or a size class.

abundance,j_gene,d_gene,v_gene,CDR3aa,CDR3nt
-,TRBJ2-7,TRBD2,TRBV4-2,CASSQDRVRGAYEQYF,TGTGCCAGCAGCCAAGATAGGGTGCGGGGGGCCTACGAGCAGTACTTC
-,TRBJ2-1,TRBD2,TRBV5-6,CASSLGIGGGSSYNEQFF,TGTGCCAGCAGCTTGGGTATCGGGGGGGGTAGCTCCTACAATGAGCAGTTCTTC
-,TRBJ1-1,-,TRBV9,CASSGLWGEAFF,TGTGCCAGCAGCGGATTATGGGGTGAAGCTTTCTTT
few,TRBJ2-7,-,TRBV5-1,CASSSNSYEQYF,TGCGCCAGCAGCTCTAACTCCTACGAGCAGTACTTC
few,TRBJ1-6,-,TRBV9,CASSVEGLYSPLHF,TGTGCCAGCAGCGTGGAAGGATTATATTCACCCCTCCACTTT
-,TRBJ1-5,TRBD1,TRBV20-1,CSARTGLRNQPQHF,TGCAGTGCGAGGACAGGTTTGCGGAATCAGCCCCAGCATTTT
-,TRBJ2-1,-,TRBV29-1,CSDARGTSYNEQFF,TGCAGCGACGCGCGGGGTACCTCCTACAATGAGCAGTTCTTC
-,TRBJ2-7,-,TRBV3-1,CARRGQAEQYF,TGTGCCAGAAGGGGTCAGGCCGAGCAGTACTTC
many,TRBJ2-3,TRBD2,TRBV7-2,CASSSLWGSGGRTDTQYF,TGTGCCAGCAGCTCGCTATGGGGTAGCGGGGGGCGCACAGATACGCAGTATTTT
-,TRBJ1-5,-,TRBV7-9,CASSDAGGDQPQHF,TGTGCCAGCAGCGACGCCGGTGGAGATCAGCCCCAGCATTTT
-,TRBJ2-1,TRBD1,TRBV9,CASSVEGAQRFF,TGTGCCAGCAGCGTAGAGGGGGCGCAGCGGTTCTTC
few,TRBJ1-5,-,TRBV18,CASSPETSNQPQHF,TGTGCCAGCTCACCGGAAACGTCGAATCAGCCCCAGCATTTT
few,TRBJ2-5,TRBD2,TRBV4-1,CASSQQTSGSIQETQYF,TGCGCCAGCAGCCAGCAGACTAGCGGGTCAATACAAGAGACCCAGTACTTC
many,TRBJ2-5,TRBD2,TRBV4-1,CASSQTRLAGSRGETQYF,TGCGCCAGCAGCCAGACTCGACTAGCGGGGTCCCGCGGGGAGACCCAGTACTTC
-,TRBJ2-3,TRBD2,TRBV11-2,CASSATRTSGGYTDTQYF,TGTGCCAGCAGCGCCACGAGGACTAGCGGGGGGTACACAGATACGCAGTATTTT
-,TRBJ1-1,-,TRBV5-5,CASSLVHTTEAFF,TGTGCCAGCAGCTTGGTGCACACAACTGAAGCTTTCTTT
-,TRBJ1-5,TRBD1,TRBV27,CASSPGTGSGQPQHF,TGTGCCAGCAGTCCTGGGACAGGGTCGGGTCAGCCCCAGCATTTT
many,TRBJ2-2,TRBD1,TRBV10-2,CASRDGQGSTGELFF,TGCGCCAGCAGGGACGGACAGGGATCCACCGGGGAGCTGTTTTTT
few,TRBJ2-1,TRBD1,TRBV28,CATASGRGYNEQFF,TGTGCCACAGCATCGGGCAGGGGGTACAATGAGCAGTTCTTC
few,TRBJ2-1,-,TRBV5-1,CASSSEPGGTVSEQFF,TGCGCCAGCAGCTCCGAACCGGGCGGGACAGTCAGTGAGCAGTTCTTC
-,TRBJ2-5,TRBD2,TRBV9,CASSVTSGGETQYF,TGTGCCAGCAGCGTGACTAGCGGGGGAGAGACCCAGTACTTC
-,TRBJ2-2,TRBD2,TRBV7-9,CASRATGGSNTGELFF,TGTGCCAGCAGAGCAACGGGGGGGTCGAACACCGGGGAGCTGTTTTTT
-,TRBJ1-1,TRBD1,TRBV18,CASSHRQGALGTEAFF,TGTGCCAGCTCACATAGACAGGGGGCGCTGGGTACTGAAGCTTTCTTT
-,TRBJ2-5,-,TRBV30,CAWSVGLQETQYF,TGTGCCTGGAGTGTTGGTCTGCAGGAGACCCAGTACTTC
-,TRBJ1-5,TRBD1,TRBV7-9,CASSLGRDRGSEPQHF,TGTGCCAGCAGCTTAGGCCGGGACAGGGGGTCCGAGCCCCAGCATTTT
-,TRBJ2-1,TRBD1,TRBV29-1,CSATTGTASYNEQFF,TGCAGCGCCACAACCGGGACAGCCTCCTACAATGAGCAGTTCTTC
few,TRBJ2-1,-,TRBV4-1,CASSQVFTNSYNEQFF,TGCGCCAGCAGCCAAGTTTTCACCAACTCCTACAATGAGCAGTTCTTC
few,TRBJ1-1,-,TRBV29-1,CSVGAGAEAFF,TGCAGCGTTGGGGCAGGGGCTGAAGCTTTCTTT
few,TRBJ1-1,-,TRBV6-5,CASSLALGYTEAFF,TGTGCCAGCAGCCTTGCACTGGGGTACACTGAAGCTTTCTTT
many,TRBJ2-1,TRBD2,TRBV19,CASSGTSGDYNEQFF,TGTGCCAGTAGTGGGACTAGCGGGGATTACAATGAGCAGTTCTTC
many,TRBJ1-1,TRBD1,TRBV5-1,CASSPQGAKTEAFF,TGCGCCAGCAGCCCACAGGGGGCGAAAACTGAAGCTTTCTTT
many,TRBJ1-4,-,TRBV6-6,CASTAGLRNEKLFF,TGTGCCAGCACTGCTGGCCTACGTAATGAAAAACTGTTTTTT
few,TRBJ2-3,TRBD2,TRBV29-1,CSVGIRGEADTQYF,TGCAGCGTTGGGATTCGGGGGGAAGCGGATACGCAGTATTTT
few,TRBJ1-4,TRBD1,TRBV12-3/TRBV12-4,CASSFIGTGPDGKLFF,TGTGCCAGCAGTTTTATTGGGACAGGGCCTGACGGAAAACTGTTTTTT
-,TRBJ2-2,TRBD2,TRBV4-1,CASSQTSGLAEDTGELFF,TGCGCCAGCAGCCAAACCTCGGGACTAGCGGAAGACACCGGGGAGCTGTTTTTT
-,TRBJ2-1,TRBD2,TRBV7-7,CASSLNLAGVPNEQFF,TGTGCTAGCAGCTTAAATCTAGCGGGGGTTCCCAATGAGCAGTTCTTC
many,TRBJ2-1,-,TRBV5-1,CASSPASISYNEQFF,TGCGCCAGCAGCCCCGCTAGTATCTCCTACAATGAGCAGTTCTTC
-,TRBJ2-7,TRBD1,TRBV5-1,CASRSGQANYEQYF,TGCGCCAGCAGATCCGGACAGGCTAACTACGAGCAGTACTTC
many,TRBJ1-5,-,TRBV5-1,CASSFSGQGQPQHF,TGCGCCAGCAGCTTCTCGGGGCAGGGTCAGCCCCAGCATTTT
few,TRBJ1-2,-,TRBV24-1,CATSLTETYGYTF,TGTGCCACCAGCCTCACAGAGACCTATGGCTACACCTTC
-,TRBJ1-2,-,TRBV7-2,CASSTFSYGYTF,TGTGCCAGCAGCACCTTTTCCTATGGCTACACCTTC
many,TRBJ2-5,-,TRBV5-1,CASSLGLQETQYF,TGCGCCAGCAGCTTGGGGCTGCAAGAGACCCAGTACTTC
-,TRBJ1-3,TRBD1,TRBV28,CASRIGGSPGNTIYF,TGTGCCAGCAGGATAGGGGGCTCGCCTGGAAACACCATATATTTT
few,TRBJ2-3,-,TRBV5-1,CASSPVGSTDTQYF,TGCGCCAGCAGCCCGGTGGGGAGCACAGATACGCAGTATTTT
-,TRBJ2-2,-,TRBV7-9,CASSLTSSVTGELFF,TGTGCCAGCAGCCTGACTAGTTCGGTCACCGGGGAGCTGTTTTTT
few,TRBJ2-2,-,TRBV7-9,CASSSPTGAGKNGELFF,TGTGCCAGCAGCTCCCCCACCGGGGCAGGGAAAAACGGGGAGCTGTTTTTT
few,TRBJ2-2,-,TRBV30,CAWMSEFTGELFF,TGTGCCTGGATGTCCGAGTTCACCGGGGAGCTGTTTTTT
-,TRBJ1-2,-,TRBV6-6,CASNTDGAYGYTF,TGTGCCAGCAACACGGACGGAGCCTATGGCTACACCTTC
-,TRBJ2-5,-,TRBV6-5,CASSYVRGGVTQYF,TGTGCCAGCAGTTACGTCAGGGGTGGGGTGACCCAGTACTTC
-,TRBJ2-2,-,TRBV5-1,CASSLVHGELFF,TGCGCCAGCAGCTTGGTGCACGGGGAGCTGTTTTTT
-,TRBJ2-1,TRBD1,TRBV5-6,CASSTTGESYNEQFF,TGTGCCAGCAGCACAACAGGGGAGTCATACAATGAGCAGTTCTTC
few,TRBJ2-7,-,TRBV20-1,CSAPRTSVRSHEQYF,TGCAGTGCTCCCCGGACGAGCGTTCGTTCCCACGAGCAGTACTTC
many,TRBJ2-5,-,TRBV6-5,CASSLGGALETQYF,TGTGCCAGCAGCCTAGGGGGGGCTTTAGAGACCCAGTACTTC
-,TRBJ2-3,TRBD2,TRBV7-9,CASSVWEGPATDTQYF,TGTGCCAGCAGCGTCTGGGAGGGACCCGCCACAGATACGCAGTATTTT
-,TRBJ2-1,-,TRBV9,CASSDRFVGTYNEQFF,TGTGCCAGCAGCGACCGATTCGTTGGAACTTACAATGAGCAGTTCTTC